These 20 T cell receptor beta chains originate from one sample sequenced in a study of blood T cell repertoires in COVID-19 (dated by TCRdb to the early 2020s). Preparation of the library involved the immunoSEQ multiplex PCR assay. Here the immuneACCESS table is served through TCRdb, limited to in-frame sequences with V and J called. Missing clones are a known gap in these copies; in checked studies unresolved V genes cover under half, and the rest lacks a known reason. The sample table lists some 200,000 clones, roughly four fifths of them with a count of one. Jointly, the top ten make up approximately 6.5% of the sample. The sequenced material came from peripheral blood. The origin of the receptors is a woman in her 40s with acute or convalescent COVID-19.

The chain joins TRBV28 to TRBJ1-6; 8 nucleotides line up with TRBD1. With V trimmed by 4 bases and J by 0 bases, 11 bases remained unmatched. CDR3 length: 19 amino acids. Germline loops: CDR1 MDHEN, CDR2 SYDVKM. The CDR3 region is CASSSPRRGPSSYNSPLHF. CDR3 nucleotide sequence: TGTGCCAGCAGTTCCCCGCGCAGGGGGCCCAGCTCCTATAATTCACCCCTCCACTTT. Combining the CDR3 with reference TRBV28 and TRBJ1-6 gives the whole variable domain DVKVTQSSRYLVKRTGEKVFLECVQDMDHENMFWYRQDPGLGLRLIYFSYDVKMKEKGDIPEGYSVSREKKERFSLILESASTNQTSMYLCASSSPRRGPSSYNSPLHFGNGTRLTVT.

This clone appeared once. This chain connects TRBV7-2 to TRBJ2-7, with 8 positions matching TRBD1. Germline V gene data show CDR1 as SGHTA and CDR2 as FQGNSA. V lost 5 bases to trimming and J lost 4 bases; unmatched junction nucleotides: 7. The CDR3 length is 14 residues. CDR3 sequence: CASSRWTGNYEQYF. The DNA for the CDR3 is TGTGCCAGCAGCCGTTGGACAGGGAATTACGAGCAGTACTTC.

The chain carries TRBV19 and TRBJ1-5, with a tentative D call TRBD1 (6 bases). Germline CDR1 is LNHDA and CDR2 is SQIVND (reference sequence). V dropped 1 base and J dropped 4 bases, with 11 bases sitting between them. This CDR3 contains 15 residues. CDR3 bases: TGTGCCAGTAGTATAGGACAGGTACGGAATCAGCCCCAGCATTTT. It yields the protein CASSIGQVRNQPQHF.

This sequence joins TRBV28 and TRBJ2-3; weak D call: TRBD2 (5 bases). Trimming left V 4 bases short and J 7 bases short, with 18 bases between. Germline V gives CDR1 MDHEN, CDR2 SYDVKM. CDR3 length: 15 residues. The chain's CDR3 is CASSWTSLGGHTQYF. CDR3 in DNA: TGTGCCAGCAGTTGGACTTCCCTAGGCGGACATACGCAGTATTTT. Together with reference TRBV28 and TRBJ2-3, the CDR3 gives the full variable domain: DVKVTQSSRYLVKRTGEKVFLECVQDMDHENMFWYRQDPGLGLRLIYFSYDVKMKEKGDIPEGYSVSREKKERFSLILESASTNQTSMYLCASSWTSLGGHTQYFGPGTRLTVL.

There are a few counts of this clone. The chain links TRBV7-2 to TRBJ1-4; TRBD1 might be the D (5 bases). This CDR3 has 16 residues. Trimming took off 0 bases at V and 0 bases at J, with 8 bases between the two ends. Germline assignment: CDR1 SGHTA and CDR2 FQGNSA. CDR3 sequence: CASSLAGGSTNEKLFF. The CDR3 DNA sequence: TGTGCCAGCAGCTTAGCGGGGGGATCAACTAATGAAAAACTGTTTTTT. Full variable domain (missing parts from reference TRBV7-2 and TRBJ1-4): GAGVSQSPSNKVTEKGKDVELRCDPISGHTALYWYRQSLGQGLEFLIYFQGNSAPDKSGLPSDRFSAERTGGSVSTLTIQRTQQEDSAVYLCASSLAGGSTNEKLFFGSGTQLSVL.

V gene TRBV6-2 or TRBV6-3 combines with J gene TRBJ1-1; TRBD1 agrees at 7 bases. The germline CDR1 and CDR2 sequences are MNHEY and SVGEGT. This CDR3 is 14 amino acids long. The junction had 7 bases not matched to a gene; V was cut back by 2 bases and J by 7 bases. The CDR3 loop is CASSYVPNRGEAFF. The CDR3 region has the DNA TGTGCCAGCAGTTACGTTCCAAACAGGGGTGAAGCTTTCTTT.

The chain joins TRBV5-8 to TRBJ1-5; 7 bases match TRBD1. Trimming cost V 1 base and J 2 bases; bases outside gene matches: 3. Germline CDR1 and CDR2: SGHTS and YDEGEE. CDR3 length equals 15 residues. The CDR3 coding sequence is TGTGCCAGCAGCTTGTACAGGGGCGGCAATCAGCCCCAGCATTTT. This encodes CASSLYRGGNQPQHF.

V gene TRBV7-9 combines with J gene TRBJ1-3; possible D gene TRBD1, 6 bases. CDR3 length equals 13 residues. The germline CDR1 and CDR2 sequences are SEHNR and FQNEAQ (reference sequence). The ends were cut back, 4 bases at V and 7 bases at J, with 11 bases in the middle. CDR3 nucleotides: TGTGCCAGCAGCTCAGGACAGTGGAACACCATATATTTT. Translation gives CASSSGQWNTIYF.

The V call is TRBV12-3 or TRBV12-4, the J call TRBJ1-4; D not certain. The length of the CDR3 is 12 residues. V was clipped by 5 bases and J by 7 bases, with 8 bases between them. This CDR3 reads CASSGASEKLFF. CDR3 DNA sequence: TGTGCCAGCAGTGGAGCTTCTGAAAAACTGTTTTTT.

The V call is TRBV27, the J call TRBJ1-2; a weak D match, TRBD1 (5 bases). This CDR3 is 13 amino acids long. Germline CDR1 is MNHEY and CDR2 is SMNVEV (reference sequence). Trimming took off 5 bases at V and 4 bases at J, with 11 bases between the two ends. The CDR3 is CASSPGGSYGYTF. For the CDR3, the DNA is TGTGCCAGCAGTCCGGGGGGTAGCTATGGCTACACCTTC.

V gene TRBV23-1 combines with J gene TRBJ1-3, with a possible D match to TRBD1 (5 bases). TRBV23-1 is an ORF, and what it does is uncertain. V lost 4 bases and J 4 bases, leaving 17 bases between the germline ends. The CDR3 consists of 16 residues. CDR3 nucleotide sequence: TGCGCCAGCAGTCCCTCCCGGGCAGGGATGGGAAACACCATATATTTT. Protein sequence: CASSPSRAGMGNTIYF.

V gene TRBV15 combines with J gene TRBJ1-3; D unresolved. V was shortened by 4 bases and J by 0 bases, with 10 bases between the two germline ends. The CDR3 spans 15 residues. Germline V CDR1 and CDR2: LNHNV, YYDKDF (reference sequence). The CDR3 here is CATSIRSFSGNTIYF. CDR3 bases: TGTGCCACCAGCATACGGTCTTTCTCTGGAAACACCATATATTTT.

The chain employs TRBV25-1 and TRBJ2-7, with D unclear. Between the trimmed V and J ends, which lost 6 bases and 0 bases, there was a span of 15 bases. Germline V gives CDR1 MGHDK, CDR2 SYGVNS. This CDR3 contains 15 residues. For the CDR3, the DNA is TGTGCCAGCAGCACCTTCTCGCGGAGCTCCTACGAGCAGTACTTC. Its protein is CASSTFSRSSYEQYF.

The V call is TRBV11-2, the J call TRBJ2-3; D not certain. Trimming took off 5 bases at V and 2 bases at J, with 11 bases between the two ends. CDR3 size: 14 residues. Germline V gene sequence: CDR1 SGHAT, CDR2 FQNNGV. The CDR3 loop is CASSLLGLTDTQYF. In nucleotides, the CDR3 is TGTGCCAGCAGCCTCCTGGGCCTCACAGATACGCAGTATTTT.

The chain has TRBV19 and TRBJ2-4; 8 nucleotides match TRBD1. Germline assignment: CDR1 LNHDA and CDR2 SQIVND (reference sequence). The ends lost 2 bases at V and 6 bases at J; junction bases unmatched: 9. The CDR3 spans 16 residues. CDR3 region: CASSILPTGAGNIQYF. CDR3 bases: TGTGCCAGTAGTATACTTCCGACAGGGGCCGGAAACATTCAGTACTTC.

Of note for this clone: One end of the junction is discordant with germline, which a read error may explain. V and J are TRBV6-1 and TRBJ1-1; the match to TRBD1 covers 8 bases. The CDR3 is 14 residues long. From germline, CDR1 is MNHNS and CDR2 SASEGT. DNA of the CDR3: TGTGCCAGCAGCGAAGGACAGGGAGGCACTGAAGCTTTCTTT. Encoded protein: CASSEGQGGTEAFF.

This chain links TRBV7-9 with TRBJ1-2, with 12 bases that match TRBD1. With V trimmed by 5 bases and J by 12 bases, 13 bases remained unmatched. The length of the CDR3 is 15 residues. Germline V CDR1 and CDR2: SEHNR, FQNEAQ (reference sequence). The CDR3 reads CASSLGRGDRGHNTF. The CDR3 DNA reads as TGTGCCAGCAGCCTCGGCCGAGGGGACAGGGGGCATAACACCTTC. Using reference TRBV7-9 and TRBJ1-2 for the parts outside the CDR3, the full variable domain is DTGVSQNPRHKITKRGQNVTFRCDPISEHNRLYWYRQTLGQGPEFLTYFQNEAQLEKSRLLSDRFSAERPKGSFSTLEIQRTEQGDSAMYLCASSLGRGDRGHNTFGSGTRLTVV.

CDR3 in amino acids: CASGLAGGPYEQYF. In DNA, the CDR3 is TGTGCCAGCGGACTAGCGGGAGGACCCTACGAGCAGTACTTC. The V call is TRBV2, the J call TRBJ2-7; TRBD2 matches 14 bases. CDR3 length: 14 amino acids. Trimming took 8 bases from V and 2 from J; bases not matched to a gene: 2. Germline loops: CDR1 SNHLY, CDR2 FYNNEI.

This clone was recorded a few times. DNA of the CDR3: TGTGCCAGCAGCTTGGGTGGGACAGCAGATTCACCCCTCCACTTT. It translates to CASSLGGTADSPLHF. The V gene is TRBV5-4, the J gene TRBJ1-6; TRBD1 matches at 7 bases. Trimming removed 0 bases from V and 8 bases from J; junction bases left unmatched: 5. The CDR3 totals 15 residues. CDR1 SGHNT and CDR2 YYREEE come from the germline V gene (reference sequence).

A single count supports this clone. The rearrangement uses TRBV30 and TRBJ2-7; possible D gene TRBD2, 6 bases. Per germline, CDR1 GTSNPN and CDR2 SVGIG (reference sequence). V lost 4 bases and J 0 bases, leaving 22 bases between the germline ends. The CDR3 spans 17 residues. CDR3: CAWTPRGLSLLSYEQYF. For the CDR3, the DNA is TGTGCCTGGACCCCGAGGGGACTCTCCCTTCTCTCCTACGAGCAGTACTTC.